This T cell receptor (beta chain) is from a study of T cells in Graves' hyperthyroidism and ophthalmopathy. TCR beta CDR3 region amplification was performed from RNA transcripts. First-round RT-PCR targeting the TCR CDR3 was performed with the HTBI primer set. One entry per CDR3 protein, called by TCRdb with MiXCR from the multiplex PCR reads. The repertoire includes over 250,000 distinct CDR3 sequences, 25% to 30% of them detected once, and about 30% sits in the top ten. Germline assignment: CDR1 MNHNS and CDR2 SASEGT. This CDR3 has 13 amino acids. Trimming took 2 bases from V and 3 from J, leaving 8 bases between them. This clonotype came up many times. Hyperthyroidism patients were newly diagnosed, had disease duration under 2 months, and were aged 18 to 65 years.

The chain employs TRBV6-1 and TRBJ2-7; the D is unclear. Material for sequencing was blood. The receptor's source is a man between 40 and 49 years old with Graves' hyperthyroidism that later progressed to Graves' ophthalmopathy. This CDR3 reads CASSERVSYEQYF. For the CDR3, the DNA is TGTGCCAGCAGTGAAAGGGTAAGCTACGAGCAGTACTTC.